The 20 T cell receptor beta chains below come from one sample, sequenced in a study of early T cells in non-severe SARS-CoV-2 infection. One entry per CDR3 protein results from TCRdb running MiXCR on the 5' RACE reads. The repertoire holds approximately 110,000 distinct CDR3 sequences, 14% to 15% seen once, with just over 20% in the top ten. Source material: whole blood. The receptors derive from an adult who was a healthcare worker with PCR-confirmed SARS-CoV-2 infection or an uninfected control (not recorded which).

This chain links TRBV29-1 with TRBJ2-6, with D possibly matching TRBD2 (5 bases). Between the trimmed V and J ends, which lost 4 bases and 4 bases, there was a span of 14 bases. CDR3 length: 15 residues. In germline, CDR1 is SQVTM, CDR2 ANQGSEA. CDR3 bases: TGCAGCGTTGCGGAGGTTGAAGGCGGGGCCAACGTCCTGACTTTC. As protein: CSVAEVEGGANVLTF. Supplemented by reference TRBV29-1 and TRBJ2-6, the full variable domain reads SAVISQKPSRDICQRGTSLTIQCQVDSQVTMMFWYRQQPGQSLTLIATANQGSEATYESGFVIDKFPISRPNLTFSTLTVSNMSPEDSSIYLCSVAEVEGGANVLTFGAGSRLTVL.

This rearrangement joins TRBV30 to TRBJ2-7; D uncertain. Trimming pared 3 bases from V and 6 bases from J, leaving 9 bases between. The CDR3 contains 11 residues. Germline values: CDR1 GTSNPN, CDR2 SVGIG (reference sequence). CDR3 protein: CAWSRRLEQYF. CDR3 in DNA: TGTGCCTGGAGCCGGCGTCTCGAGCAGTACTTC.

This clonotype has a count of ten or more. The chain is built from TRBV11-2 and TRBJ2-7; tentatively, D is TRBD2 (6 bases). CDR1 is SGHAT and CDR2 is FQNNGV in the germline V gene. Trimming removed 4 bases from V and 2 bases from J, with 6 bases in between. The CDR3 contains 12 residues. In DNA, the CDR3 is TGTGCCAGCAGCTGGGGGGCCTACGAGCAGTACTTC. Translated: CASSWGAYEQYF.

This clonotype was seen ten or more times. The CDR3 loop reads CASRLTGAASTEAFF. In nucleotides, the CDR3 is TGTGCCAGCAGGCTTACAGGGGCCGCGTCCACTGAAGCTTTCTTT. This chain links TRBV7-3 with TRBJ1-1, with 7 bases aligning to TRBD1. V lost 6 bases to trimming and J lost 4 bases; unmatched junction nucleotides: 11. CDR1 SGHTA and CDR2 FQGTGA come from the germline V gene. The CDR3 sequence is 15 residues long.

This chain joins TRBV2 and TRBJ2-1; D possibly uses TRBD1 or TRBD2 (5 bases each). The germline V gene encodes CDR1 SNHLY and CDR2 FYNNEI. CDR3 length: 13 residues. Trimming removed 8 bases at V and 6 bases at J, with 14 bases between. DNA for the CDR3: TGTGCCAGCCAACAGGAGGTTGGCAATGAGCAGTTCTTC. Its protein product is CASQQEVGNEQFF. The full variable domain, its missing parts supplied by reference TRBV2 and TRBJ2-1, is EPEVTQTPSHQVTQMGQEVILRCVPISNHLYFYWYRQILGQKVEFLVSFYNNEISEKSEIFDDQFSVERPDGSNFTLKIRSTKLEDSAMYFCASQQEVGNEQFFGPGTRLTVL.

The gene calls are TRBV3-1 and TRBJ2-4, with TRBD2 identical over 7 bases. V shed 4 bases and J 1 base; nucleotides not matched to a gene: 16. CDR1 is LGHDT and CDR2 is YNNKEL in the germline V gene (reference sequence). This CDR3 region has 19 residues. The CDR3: CASSPITGGLGEAKNIQYF. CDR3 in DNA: TGTGCCAGCAGCCCAATAACCGGGGGGTTGGGTGAGGCCAAAAACATTCAGTACTTC.

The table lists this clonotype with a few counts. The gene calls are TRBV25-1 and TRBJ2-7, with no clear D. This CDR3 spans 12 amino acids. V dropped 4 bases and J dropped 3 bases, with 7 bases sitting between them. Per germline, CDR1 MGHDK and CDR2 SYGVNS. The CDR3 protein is CASSVLDYEQYF. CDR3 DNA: TGTGCCAGCAGTGTTTTAGACTACGAGCAGTACTTC.

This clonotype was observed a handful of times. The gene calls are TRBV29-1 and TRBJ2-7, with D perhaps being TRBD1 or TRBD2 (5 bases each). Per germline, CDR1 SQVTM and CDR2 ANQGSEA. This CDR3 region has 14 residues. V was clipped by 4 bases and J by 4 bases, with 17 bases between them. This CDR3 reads CSVVEGTRSYEQYF. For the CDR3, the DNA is TGCAGCGTTGTCGAAGGGACCAGGTCGTACGAGCAGTACTTC.

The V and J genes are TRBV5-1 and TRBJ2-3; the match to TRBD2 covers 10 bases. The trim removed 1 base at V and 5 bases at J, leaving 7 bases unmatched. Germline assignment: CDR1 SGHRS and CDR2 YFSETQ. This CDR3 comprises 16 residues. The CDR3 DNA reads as TGCGCCAGCAGCTTGAGTCTAGCGGGGGCAGGAGATACGCAGTATTTT. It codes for CASSLSLAGAGDTQYF. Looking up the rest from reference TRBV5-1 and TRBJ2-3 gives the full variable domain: KAGVTQTPRYLIKTRGQQVTLSCSPISGHRSVSWYQQTPGQGLQFLFEYFSETQRNKGNFPGRFSGRQFSNSRSEMNVSTLELGDSALYLCASSLSLAGAGDTQYFGPGTRLTVL.

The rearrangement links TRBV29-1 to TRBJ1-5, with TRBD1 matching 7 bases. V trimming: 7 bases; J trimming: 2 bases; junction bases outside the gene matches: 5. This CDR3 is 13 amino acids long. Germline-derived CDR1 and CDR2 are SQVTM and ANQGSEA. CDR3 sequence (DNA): TGCAGCGCCGGACAGGCCGGCAATCAGCCCCAGCATTTT. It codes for CSAGQAGNQPQHF.

The CDR3 reads CSARDAETQGTDTQYF. For the CDR3, the DNA is TGCAGTGCTAGAGATGCTGAGACACAGGGGACAGATACGCAGTATTTT. The chain has TRBV20-1 and TRBJ2-3; 7 bases map to TRBD1. The V gene's germline CDR1 is DFQATT and CDR2 SNEGSKA (reference sequence). With V trimmed by 0 bases and J by 3 bases, 9 bases remained unmatched. The CDR3 runs 16 residues.

The CDR3 DNA follows: TGTGCCAGCAGCGCCGGAGGGTCAACTAATGAAAAACTGTTTTTT. It codes for CASSAGGSTNEKLFF. The chain couples TRBV12-3 or TRBV12-4 to TRBJ1-4, with no clear D. The CDR3 loop spans 15 amino acids. V dropped 6 bases and J dropped 0 bases, with 11 bases sitting between them.

In nucleotides, the CDR3 is TGCGCCAGCAGCCCGGACGGCCGGGGAGCTTTCTTT. Encoded protein: CASSPDGRGAFF. The rearrangement joins TRBV5-1 to TRBJ1-1; D gene ambiguous. This CDR3 has 12 residues. Germline CDR1 is SGHRS and CDR2 is YFSETQ. V lost 4 bases to trimming and J lost 10 bases, with 14 bases between them.

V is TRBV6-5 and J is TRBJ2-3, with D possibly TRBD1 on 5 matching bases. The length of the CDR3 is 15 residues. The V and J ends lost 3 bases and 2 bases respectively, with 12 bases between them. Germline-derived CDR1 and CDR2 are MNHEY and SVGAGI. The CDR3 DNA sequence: TGTGCCAGCAGTTATTCGGACACGGTCACAGATACGCAGTATTTT. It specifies CASSYSDTVTDTQYF.

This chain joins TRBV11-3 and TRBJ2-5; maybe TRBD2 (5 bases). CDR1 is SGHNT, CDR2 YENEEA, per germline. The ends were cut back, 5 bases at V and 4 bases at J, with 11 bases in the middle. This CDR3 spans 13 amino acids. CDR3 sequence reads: CASSTSSTETQYF. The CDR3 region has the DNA TGTGCCAGCAGCACTAGTTCTACAGAGACCCAGTACTTC. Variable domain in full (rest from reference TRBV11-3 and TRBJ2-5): EAGVVQSPRYKIIEKKQPVAFWCNPISGHNTLYWYLQNLGQGPELLIRYENEEAVDDSQLPKDRFSAERLKGVDSTLKIQPAELGDSAVYLCASSTSSTETQYFGPGTRLLVL.

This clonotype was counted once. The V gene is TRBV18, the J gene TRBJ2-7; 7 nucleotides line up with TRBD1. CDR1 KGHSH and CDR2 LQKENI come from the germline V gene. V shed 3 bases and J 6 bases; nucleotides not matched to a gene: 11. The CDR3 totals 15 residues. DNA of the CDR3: TGTGCCAGCTCACCCCTGACAGGGAAAATGGGCGAGCAGTACTTC. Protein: CASSPLTGKMGEQYF.

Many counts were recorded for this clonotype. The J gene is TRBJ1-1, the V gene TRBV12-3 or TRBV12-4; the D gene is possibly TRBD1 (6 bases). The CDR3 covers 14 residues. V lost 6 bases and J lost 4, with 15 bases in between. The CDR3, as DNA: TGTGCCAGCAGCAACGGGGGCGGTGGCACTGAAGCTTTCTTT. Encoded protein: CASSNGGGGTEAFF.

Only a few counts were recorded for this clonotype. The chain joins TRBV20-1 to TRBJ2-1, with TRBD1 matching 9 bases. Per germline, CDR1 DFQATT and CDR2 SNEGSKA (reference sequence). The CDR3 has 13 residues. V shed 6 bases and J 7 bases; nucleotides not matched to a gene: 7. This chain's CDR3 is CSASGTGKNEQFF. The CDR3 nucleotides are TGCAGTGCCTCCGGGACAGGGAAAAATGAGCAGTTCTTC.

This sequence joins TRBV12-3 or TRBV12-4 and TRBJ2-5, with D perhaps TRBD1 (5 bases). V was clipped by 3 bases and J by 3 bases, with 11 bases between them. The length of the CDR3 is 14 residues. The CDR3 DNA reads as TGTGCCAGCAGTTTTCGCAGGGATGAAGAGACCCAGTACTTC. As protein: CASSFRRDEETQYF.

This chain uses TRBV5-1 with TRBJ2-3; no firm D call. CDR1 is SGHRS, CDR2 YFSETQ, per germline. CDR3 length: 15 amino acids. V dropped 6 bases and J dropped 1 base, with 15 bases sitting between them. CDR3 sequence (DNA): TGCGCCAGCATAAGGGATCGAAGCGGCACAGATACGCAGTATTTT. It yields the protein CASIRDRSGTDTQYF.